This TCR beta chain was sequenced during a study of cytomegalovirus exposure and HLA in healthy donors. Findings of the study overall: In vitro data verified three CMV-associated chains as specific for CMV antigens. In a later analysis, V- and J-gene trimming of beta chains associated with a DCLRE1C missense variant, replicated independently.

PCR used 60 Vbeta primers and 13 Jbeta primers. Some clones are missing from TCRdb's copy, which holds only in-frame ones; the method was immunoSEQ multiplex PCR. The data show over 100,000 clones, over 70% seen once. As to this clone: Its matching antigen is unknown.

The CDR3 is 17 residues long. After removal of 5 bases from V and 3 bases from J, the junction contained 5 bases not matched to a gene. Germline-derived CDR1 and CDR2 are SEHNR and FQNEAQ (reference sequence). The gene calls are TRBV7-9 and TRBJ2-2; 14 positions match TRBD2. Sequenced: PBMCs. The receptor's source is a woman aged 35 to 49 in good health and CMV-seropositive. CDR3 sequence (DNA): TGTGCCAGCAGCCCCGGGACTAGCGGGAGAGACACCGGGGAGCTGTTTTTT. Residues: CASSPGTSGRDTGELFF.